These 22 T cell receptor beta chains were all obtained from the same sample, sequenced in a study of cytomegalovirus exposure and HLA in healthy donors. PCR primers comprised 60 Vbeta and 13 Jbeta primers. Data came from immunoSEQ multiplex PCR; TCRdb stores just in-frame clones and leaves some out. This sample's table reports about 48,000 clones. Sequencing was done on a sample of PBMCs. Receptor source: a male donor in good health and CMV-seropositive.

The rearrangement joins TRBV6-5 to TRBJ2-7; D possibly corresponds to TRBD1 (6 bases). This CDR3 region has 14 residues. V dropped 6 bases and J dropped 6 bases, with 18 bases sitting between them. Germline values: CDR1 MNHEY, CDR2 SVGAGI. As DNA, the CDR3 is TGTGCCAGCAGACCCGAAGGGGGTGCGGCCGAGCAGTACTTC. This sequence encodes CASRPEGGAAEQYF.

This chain connects TRBV25-1 to TRBJ2-5, with 7 nucleotides matching TRBD1. With 4 bases clipped from V and 7 bases from J, the junction kept 6 bases outside the gene matches. The CDR3 sequence is 13 residues long. CDR1 is MGHDK, CDR2 SYGVNS, per germline. The CDR3 spells CASSAQGVGTQYF. For the CDR3, the DNA is TGTGCCAGCAGTGCCCAGGGGGTGGGGACCCAGTACTTC.

The CDR3 sequence: CASLDRPNTGELFF. The CDR3 DNA reads as TGTGCCAGTTTGGACAGGCCGAACACCGGGGAGCTGTTTTTT. The V call is TRBV19, the J call TRBJ2-2; TRBD1 matches at 7 bases. The CDR3 length is 14 residues. The V gene's germline CDR1 is LNHDA and CDR2 SQIVND (reference sequence). Trimming removed 8 bases from V and 0 bases from J; junction bases left unmatched: 3.

The chain recombines TRBV7-3 with TRBJ2-7, with 7 bases identical to TRBD1. The germline gives CDR1 SGHTA, CDR2 FQGTGA. The V gene end was trimmed by 2 bases and the J gene end by 6 bases; junction bases not matched to a gene: 1. The CDR3 has 12 residues. CDR3 region: CASSLSGGEQYF. CDR3 bases: TGTGCCAGCAGCTTATCAGGGGGCGAGCAGTACTTC.

The CDR3 coding sequence is TGTGCCAGCAGGACCCCTGGGGGAGGAGAGACCCAGTACTTC. It codes for CASRTPGGGETQYF. The chain carries TRBV2 and TRBJ2-5; TRBD2 is a possible D gene (6 bases). Germline V gene data show CDR1 as SNHLY and CDR2 as FYNNEI. This CDR3 is 14 amino acids long. V was trimmed by 6 bases and J by 4 bases, leaving 15 bases between them. The whole variable domain, remainder taken from reference TRBV2 and TRBJ2-5, is EPEVTQTPSHQVTQMGQEVILRCVPISNHLYFYWYRQILGQKVEFLVSFYNNEISEKSEIFDDQFSVERPDGSNFTLKIRSTKLEDSAMYFCASRTPGGGETQYFGPGTRLLVL.

The V gene is TRBV13, the J gene TRBJ2-5; 10 bases are shared with TRBD2. This CDR3 has 15 amino acids. V was pared by 2 bases and J by 2 bases, with 2 bases of the junction left unmatched. The germline gives CDR1 PRHDT, CDR2 FYEKMQ (reference sequence). The CDR3 is CASSLIAGGQETQYF. The CDR3 region has the DNA TGTGCCAGCAGCTTAATAGCGGGGGGACAAGAGACCCAGTACTTC.

V gene TRBV4-2 combines with J gene TRBJ1-1; TRBD1 might be the D (5 bases). This CDR3 is 13 amino acids long. Germline CDR1 is LGHNA and CDR2 is YNFKEQ. Trimming stripped 0 bases from V and 10 bases from J, with 12 bases between. The CDR3 loop is CASSQDSRGGAFF. The CDR3 region has the DNA TGTGCCAGCAGCCAAGATAGTCGGGGGGGAGCTTTCTTT.

As concerns this clone: The junction departs from the called germline gene at one end, perhaps through a read error. This sequence joins TRBV6-1 and TRBJ1-5; TRBD1 aligns across 10 bases. Looked up from germline, CDR1 is MNHNS and CDR2 is SASEGT. The CDR3 spans 13 residues. The CDR3 spells CASSEDRGRPQHF. CDR3 DNA sequence: TGTGCCAGCAGCGAAGACAGGGGGCGACCCCAGCATTTT.

The chain employs TRBV9 and TRBJ1-2; weak D call: TRBD1 (6 bases). The CDR3 runs to 12 residues. V gave up 4 bases and J gave up 11 bases, with 15 bases separating them. From germline, CDR1 is SGDLS and CDR2 YYNGEE. The CDR3 protein is CASSPRGGFYTF. CDR3 DNA sequence: TGTGCCAGCAGCCCCAGAGGGGGTTTTTACACCTTC.

This rearrangement joins TRBV6-5 to TRBJ1-2, with D tentatively TRBD1 (6 bases). The CDR3 consists of 13 residues. With 6 bases removed from V and 8 bases from J, the gap between germline ends came to 16 bases. Germline V gene sequence: CDR1 MNHEY, CDR2 SVGAGI. CDR3 sequence (DNA): TGTGCCAGCAGGATCAACCGGGACAAGGGCTACACCTTC. Amino acid sequence: CASRINRDKGYTF.

The V gene is TRBV30, the J gene TRBJ1-6, with unresolved D. Germline CDR1 is GTSNPN and CDR2 is SVGIG (reference sequence). V shed 0 bases and J shed 9 bases, with 9 bases lying between them. CDR3 size: 13 residues. CDR3 sequence (DNA): TGTGCCTGGAGTGTAGGTGGGCTTTCACCCCTCCACTTT. Translated: CAWSVGGLSPLHF.

The chain uses TRBV21-1 and TRBJ1-3. TRBV21-1 is labeled a pseudogene. The CDR3 spans 15 residues. Here the CDR3 DNA reads TGTGCCAGCCCGCGTGCACTGAGCTCTGGAAACACCATATATTTT. Residues: CASPRALSSGNTIYF.

The genes are TRBV10-3 and TRBJ1-1; D call uncertain. Between the trimmed V and J ends, which lost 2 bases and 1 base, there was a span of 8 bases. The CDR3 extends over 14 amino acids. CDR1 is ENHRY and CDR2 is SYGVKD in the germline V gene. CDR3 region: CAISELDRNTEAFF. Here the CDR3 DNA reads TGTGCCATCAGTGAGCTCGATAGGAACACTGAAGCTTTCTTT.

The gene calls are TRBV11-3 and TRBJ2-5; TRBD1 might be the D (5 bases). Germline V gene data show CDR1 as SGHNT and CDR2 as YENEEA. The V end lost 2 bases, the J end lost 3 bases, and 10 bases lay between the germline ends. This CDR3 has 14 residues. CDR3 in amino acids: CASSLSSREETQYF. The CDR3 nucleotides read TGTGCCAGCAGCTTAAGTAGCAGGGAAGAGACCCAGTACTTC.

Note on this clone: Since no conserved phenylalanine or tryptophan closes the CDR3, a read error is the likely cause. The chain couples TRBV7-2 to TRBJ1-6, with D perhaps TRBD1 (6 bases). The V and J ends lost 1 base and 11 bases respectively, with 12 bases between them. The CDR3 covers 14 residues. Germline V gene sequence: CDR1 SGHTA, CDR2 FQGNSA. DNA of the CDR3: TGTGCCAGCAGCTTAGGCCCACAGGGTACACCCCTCCACCTT. It specifies CASSLGPQGTPLHL.

This chain's CDR3 is CASSVGQGVNEKLFF. The CDR3 DNA follows: TGTGCCAGCAGCGTAGGCCAGGGGGTTAATGAAAAACTGTTTTTT. The rearrangement links TRBV9 to TRBJ1-4; 7 nucleotides agree with TRBD1. This CDR3 has 15 amino acids. CDR1 and CDR2 from the germline V gene are SGDLS and YYNGEE. The junction had 3 bases not matched to a gene; V was cut back by 0 bases and J by 4 bases.

This chain connects TRBV19 to TRBJ1-1; 8 nucleotides line up with TRBD1. Germline V lookup: CDR1 LNHDA, CDR2 SQIVND (reference sequence). This CDR3 region has 13 residues. V was clipped by 10 bases and J by 2 bases; unmatched bases: 6. The CDR3 spells CATWTGTNTEAFF. CDR3 DNA sequence: TGTGCCACCTGGACAGGGACAAACACTGAAGCTTTCTTT.

V is TRBV12-5 and J is TRBJ1-1; the match to TRBD1 covers 7 bases. The length of the CDR3 is 13 residues. Per germline, CDR1 LGHNT and CDR2 FRNRAP. Losses at the gene ends were 7 bases for V and 3 bases for J; bases not matched to a gene: 5. The CDR3 bases are TGTGCTAGTGTTAAAACAGGGGACACTGAAGCTTTCTTT. It translates to CASVKTGDTEAFF.

The chain employs TRBV7-9 and TRBJ1-4, with TRBD1 as a possible D gene (6 bases). Germline CDR1 and CDR2: SEHNR and FQNEAQ (reference sequence). This CDR3 has 15 residues. Between the trimmed V and J ends, which lost 0 bases and 12 bases, there was a span of 17 bases. The CDR3 bases are TGTGCCAGCAGCTTAGCGGGACAAGCCCTCTCAGAACTGTTTTTT. Translated: CASSLAGQALSELFF. Combining the CDR3 with reference TRBV7-9 and TRBJ1-4 gives the whole variable domain DTGVSQNPRHKITKRGQNVTFRCDPISEHNRLYWYRQTLGQGPEFLTYFQNEAQLEKSRLLSDRFSAERPKGSFSTLEIQRTEQGDSAMYLCASSLAGQALSELFFGSGTQLSVL.

V usage is TRBV6-5 and J usage is TRBJ2-7; 9 bases are a match to TRBD2. Losses at the gene ends were 2 bases for V and 3 bases for J; bases not matched to a gene: 2. The CDR3 is 14 residues long. Germline lookup yields CDR1 MNHEY and CDR2 SVGAGI. CDR3 amino acids: CASSYAGGDYEQYF. In DNA form, the CDR3 reads TGTGCCAGCAGTTACGCGGGGGGGGACTACGAGCAGTACTTC.

The V gene is TRBV7-7, the J gene TRBJ2-2, with 7 bases that match TRBD1. Germline V CDR1 and CDR2: SSHAT, FNYEAQ (reference sequence). V was pared by 1 base and J by 3 bases, with 5 bases of the junction left unmatched. There are 16 residues in the CDR3. The CDR3 sequence is CASSLDGTDHTGELFF. In nucleotides, the CDR3 is TGTGCCAGCAGCTTAGACGGGACAGATCACACCGGGGAGCTGTTTTTT.

The rearrangement uses TRBV6-5 and TRBJ2-5; 8 bases align to TRBD2. CDR1 and CDR2 (germline): MNHEY, SVGAGI. The V segment lost 5 bases and the J segment 9 bases; nucleotides outside the gene matches: 11. The CDR3 is made up of 14 amino acids. CDR3 DNA: TGTGCCAGCAGTCACCGGGGGGGCCGGGGGCCCCAGTACTTC. It specifies CASSHRGGRGPQYF.